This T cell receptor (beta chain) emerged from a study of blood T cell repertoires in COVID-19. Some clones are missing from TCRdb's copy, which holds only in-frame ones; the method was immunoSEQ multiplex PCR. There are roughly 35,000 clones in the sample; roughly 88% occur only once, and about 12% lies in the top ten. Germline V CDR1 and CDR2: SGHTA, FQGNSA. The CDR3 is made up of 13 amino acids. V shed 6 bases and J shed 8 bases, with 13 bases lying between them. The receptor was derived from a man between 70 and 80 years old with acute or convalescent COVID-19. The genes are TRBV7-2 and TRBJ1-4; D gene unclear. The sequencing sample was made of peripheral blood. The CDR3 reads CASSSGEFEKLFF. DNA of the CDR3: TGTGCCAGCAGTTCCGGGGAATTCGAAAAACTGTTTTTT.